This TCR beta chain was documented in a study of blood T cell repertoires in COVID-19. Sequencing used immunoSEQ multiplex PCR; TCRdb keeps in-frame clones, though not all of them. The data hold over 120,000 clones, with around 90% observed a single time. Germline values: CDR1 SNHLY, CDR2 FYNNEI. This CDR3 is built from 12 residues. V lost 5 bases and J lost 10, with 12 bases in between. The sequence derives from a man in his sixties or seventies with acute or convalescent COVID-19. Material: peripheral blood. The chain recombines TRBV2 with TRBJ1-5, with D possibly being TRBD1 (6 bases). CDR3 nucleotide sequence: TGTGCCAGCAGTACCAACAGGGAACCCCAGCATTTT. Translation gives CASSTNREPQHF.